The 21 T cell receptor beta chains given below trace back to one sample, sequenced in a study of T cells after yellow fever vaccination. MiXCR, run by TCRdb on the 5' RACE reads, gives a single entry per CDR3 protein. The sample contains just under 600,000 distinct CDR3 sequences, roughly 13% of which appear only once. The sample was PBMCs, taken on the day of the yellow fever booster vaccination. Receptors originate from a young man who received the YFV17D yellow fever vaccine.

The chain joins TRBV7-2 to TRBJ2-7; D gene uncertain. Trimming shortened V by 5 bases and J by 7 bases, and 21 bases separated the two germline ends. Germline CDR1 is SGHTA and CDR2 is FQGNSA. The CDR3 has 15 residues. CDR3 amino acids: CASSLIGEKTREQYF. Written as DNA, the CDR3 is TGTGCCAGCAGCCTAATTGGGGAAAAAACCAGGGAGCAGTACTTC.

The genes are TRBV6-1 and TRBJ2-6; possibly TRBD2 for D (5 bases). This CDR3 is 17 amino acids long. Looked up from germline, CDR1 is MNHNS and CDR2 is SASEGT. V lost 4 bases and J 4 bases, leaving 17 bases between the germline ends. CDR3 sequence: CASSAPLWGDGANVLTF. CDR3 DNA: TGTGCCAGCAGTGCTCCGTTATGGGGAGACGGGGCCAACGTCCTGACTTTC.

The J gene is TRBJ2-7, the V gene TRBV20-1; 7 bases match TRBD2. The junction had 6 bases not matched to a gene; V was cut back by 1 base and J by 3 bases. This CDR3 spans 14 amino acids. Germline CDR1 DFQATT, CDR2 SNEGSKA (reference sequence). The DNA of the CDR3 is TGCAGTGCTAGAGCTGGGGGGGTGGTCTACGAGCAGTACTTC. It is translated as CSARAGGVVYEQYF.

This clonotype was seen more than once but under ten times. For the CDR3, the DNA is TGTGCCAGCAGCGCGGCCCTGGGACTAGCGGGTTATGAGACCCAGTACTTC. Its translation is CASSAALGLAGYETQYF. The V call is TRBV9, the J call TRBJ2-5; 12 bases are a match to TRBD2. The CDR3 sequence is 17 residues long. CDR1 is SGDLS and CDR2 is YYNGEE in the germline V gene. J lost 5 bases, V lost 3 bases, and 11 bases had no gene match. Drawing the rest from reference TRBV9 and TRBJ2-5, the complete variable domain is DSGVTQTPKHLITATGQRVTLRCSPRSGDLSVYWYQQSLDQGLQFLIQYYNGEERAKGNILERFSAQQFPDLHSELNLSSLELGDSALYFCASSAALGLAGYETQYFGPGTRLLVL.

CDR3 DNA sequence: TGTGCCAGCGTACAGGGGGCGCGGGAGACCCAGTACTTC. Residues: CASVQGARETQYF. J is TRBJ2-5 and V is TRBV7-2, with TRBD1 matching 9 bases. Germline-derived CDR1 and CDR2 are SGHTA and FQGNSA. The J segment lost 5 bases and the V segment lost 8 bases, leaving 6 bases of the junction unmatched. The CDR3 loop spans 13 amino acids.

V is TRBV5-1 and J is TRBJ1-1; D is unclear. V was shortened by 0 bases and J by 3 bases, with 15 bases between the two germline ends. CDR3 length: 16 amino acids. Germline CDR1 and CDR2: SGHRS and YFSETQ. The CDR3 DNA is TGCGCCAGCAGCTTGGTCCCCCCGGGGTTGGACACTGAAGCTTTCTTT. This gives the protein CASSLVPPGLDTEAFF. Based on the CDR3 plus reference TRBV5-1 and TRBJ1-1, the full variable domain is KAGVTQTPRYLIKTRGQQVTLSCSPISGHRSVSWYQQTPGQGLQFLFEYFSETQRNKGNFPGRFSGRQFSNSRSEMNVSTLELGDSALYLCASSLVPPGLDTEAFFGQGTRLTVV.

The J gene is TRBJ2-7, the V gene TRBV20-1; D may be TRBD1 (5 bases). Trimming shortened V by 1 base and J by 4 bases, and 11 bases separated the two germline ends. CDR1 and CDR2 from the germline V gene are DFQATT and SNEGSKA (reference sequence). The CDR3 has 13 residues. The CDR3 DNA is TGCAGTGCTAGAGTTTCAGGACAATACGAGCAGTACTTC. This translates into CSARVSGQYEQYF.

The CDR3 loop reads CASSLTGGGHEKLFF. In DNA, the CDR3 is TGTGCCAGCAGCCTAACAGGGGGAGGACACGAAAAACTGTTTTTT. This chain joins TRBV27 and TRBJ1-4, with TRBD1 matching over 8 bases. Trimming cost V 6 bases and J 8 bases; bases outside gene matches: 11. Germline CDR1 is MNHEY and CDR2 is SMNVEV (reference sequence). The CDR3 contains 15 residues.

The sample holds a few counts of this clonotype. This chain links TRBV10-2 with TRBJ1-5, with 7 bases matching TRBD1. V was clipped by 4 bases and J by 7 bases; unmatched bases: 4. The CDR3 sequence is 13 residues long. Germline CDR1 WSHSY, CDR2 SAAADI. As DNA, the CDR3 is TGCGCCAGCAGTGTAACAGGGGCCCAGCCCCAGCATTTT. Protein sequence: CASSVTGAQPQHF.

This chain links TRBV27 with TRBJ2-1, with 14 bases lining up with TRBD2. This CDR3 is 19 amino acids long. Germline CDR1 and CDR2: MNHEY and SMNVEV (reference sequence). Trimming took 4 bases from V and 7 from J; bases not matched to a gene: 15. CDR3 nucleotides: TGTGCCAGCAGTTGGGCTGGGACTAGCGGGGGAGTGAAATTGAATGAGCAGTTCTTC. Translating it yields CASSWAGTSGGVKLNEQFF.

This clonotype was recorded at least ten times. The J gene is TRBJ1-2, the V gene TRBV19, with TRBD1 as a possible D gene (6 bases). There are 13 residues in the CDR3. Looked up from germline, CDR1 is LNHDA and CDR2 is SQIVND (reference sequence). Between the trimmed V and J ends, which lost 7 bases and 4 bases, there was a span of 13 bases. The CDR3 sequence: CASTERDIYGYTF. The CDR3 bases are TGTGCCAGTACGGAGCGGGACATCTATGGCTACACCTTC.

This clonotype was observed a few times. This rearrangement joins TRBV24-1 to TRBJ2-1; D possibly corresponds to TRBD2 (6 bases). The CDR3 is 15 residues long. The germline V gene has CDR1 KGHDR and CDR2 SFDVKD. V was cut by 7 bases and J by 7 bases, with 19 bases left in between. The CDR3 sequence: CATSSSGGVWNEQFF. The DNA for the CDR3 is TGTGCCACCAGCTCTTCTGGAGGGGTCTGGAATGAGCAGTTCTTC.

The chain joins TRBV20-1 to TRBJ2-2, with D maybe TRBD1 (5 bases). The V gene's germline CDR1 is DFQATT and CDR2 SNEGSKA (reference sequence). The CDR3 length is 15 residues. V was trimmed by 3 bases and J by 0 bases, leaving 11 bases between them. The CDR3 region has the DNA TGCAGTGCTAGTCGTCAGGGATCGAACACCGGGGAGCTGTTTTTT. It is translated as CSASRQGSNTGELFF.

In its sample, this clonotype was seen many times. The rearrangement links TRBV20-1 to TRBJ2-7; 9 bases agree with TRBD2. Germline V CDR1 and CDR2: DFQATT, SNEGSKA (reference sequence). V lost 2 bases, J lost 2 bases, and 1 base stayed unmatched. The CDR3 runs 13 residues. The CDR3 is CSARLAGTYEQYF. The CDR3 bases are TGCAGTGCTAGACTAGCGGGGACCTACGAGCAGTACTTC.

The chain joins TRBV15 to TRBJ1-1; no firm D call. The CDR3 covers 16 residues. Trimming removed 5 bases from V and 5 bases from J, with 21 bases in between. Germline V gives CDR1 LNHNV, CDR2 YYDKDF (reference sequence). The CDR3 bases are TGTGCCACCAGCGGGAGGGTAGGTATCACGGGAACTGAAGCTTTCTTT. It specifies CATSGRVGITGTEAFF.

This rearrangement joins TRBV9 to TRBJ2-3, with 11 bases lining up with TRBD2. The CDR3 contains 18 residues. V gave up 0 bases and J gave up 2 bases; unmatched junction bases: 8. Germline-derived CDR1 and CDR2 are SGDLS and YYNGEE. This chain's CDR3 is CASSVEASGRLNTDTQYF. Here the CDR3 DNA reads TGTGCCAGCAGCGTAGAGGCTAGCGGGAGGTTGAACACAGATACGCAGTATTTT.

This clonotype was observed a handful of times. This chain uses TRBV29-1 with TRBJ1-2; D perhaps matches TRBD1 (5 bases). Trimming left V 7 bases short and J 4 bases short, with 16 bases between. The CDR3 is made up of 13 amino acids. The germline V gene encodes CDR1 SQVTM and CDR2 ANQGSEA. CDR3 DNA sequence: TGCAGCGACTCTGGGGGAGTAGGCTATGGCTACACCTTC. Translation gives CSDSGGVGYGYTF.

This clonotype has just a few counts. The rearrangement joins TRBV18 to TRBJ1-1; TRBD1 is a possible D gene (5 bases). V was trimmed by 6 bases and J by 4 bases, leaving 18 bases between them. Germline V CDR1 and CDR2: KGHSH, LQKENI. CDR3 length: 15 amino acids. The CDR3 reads CASSHVGGSGTEAFF. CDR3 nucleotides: TGTGCCAGCTCCCACGTGGGGGGTAGCGGCACTGAAGCTTTCTTT. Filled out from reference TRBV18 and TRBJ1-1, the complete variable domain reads NAGVMQNPRHLVRRRGQEARLRCSPMKGHSHVYWYRQLPEEGLKFMVYLQKENIIDESGMPKERFSAEFPKEGPSILRIQQVVRGDSAAYFCASSHVGGSGTEAFFGQGTRLTVV.

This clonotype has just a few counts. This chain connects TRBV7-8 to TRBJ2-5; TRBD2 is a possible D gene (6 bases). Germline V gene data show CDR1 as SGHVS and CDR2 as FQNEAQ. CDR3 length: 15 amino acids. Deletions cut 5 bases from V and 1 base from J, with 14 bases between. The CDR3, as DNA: TGTGCCAGCAGCCCTCCACGGGGGTTCCAAGAGACCCAGTACTTC. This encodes CASSPPRGFQETQYF.

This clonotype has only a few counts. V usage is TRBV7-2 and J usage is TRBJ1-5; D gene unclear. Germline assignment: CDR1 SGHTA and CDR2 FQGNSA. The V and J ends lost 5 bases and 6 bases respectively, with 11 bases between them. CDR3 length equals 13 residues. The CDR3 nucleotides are TGTGCCAGCAGCCCCCACGGTTTTCAGCCCCAGCATTTT. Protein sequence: CASSPHGFQPQHF.

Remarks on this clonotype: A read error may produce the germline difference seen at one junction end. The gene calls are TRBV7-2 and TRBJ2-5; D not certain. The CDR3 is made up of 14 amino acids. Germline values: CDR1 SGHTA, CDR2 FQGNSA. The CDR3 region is CASRFMTPSESQYF. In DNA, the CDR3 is TGTGCCAGCAGGTTCATGACCCCTTCAGAGAGCCAGTACTTC.